The 2 T cell receptor beta chains presented below share a single source sample, sequenced in a study of T cell repertoires and HLA-DP antigens. These receptors' targets are unknown. Method: immunoSEQ multiplex PCR; TCRdb's copy keeps in-frame clones and lacks some. The profile shows roughly 70,000 clones, about 82% of them singletons. The material sequenced was CD4+ T cells from PBMCs. All receptors come from a man between 60 and 75 years old in good health and CMV-seronegative.

The chain couples TRBV9 to TRBJ1-1; D is unresolved. Germline V gives CDR1 SGDLS, CDR2 YYNGEE. CDR3 length: 14 amino acids. V gave up 1 base and J gave up 1 base, with 8 bases separating them. CDR3 residues: CASSVLSENTEAFF. CDR3 in DNA: TGTGCCAGCAGCGTATTGTCAGAGAACACTGAAGCTTTCTTT.

This chain links TRBV29-1 with TRBJ2-7; no clear D. This CDR3 spans 13 amino acids. Deletions cut 6 bases from V and 3 bases from J, with 15 bases between. Germline V lookup: CDR1 SQVTM, CDR2 ANQGSEA. The CDR3, as DNA: TGCAGCGTCGGCAACCGCAGGAGCTACGAGCAGTACTTC. Protein sequence: CSVGNRRSYEQYF.